This T cell receptor beta chain was captured by sequencing in a study of cytomegalovirus exposure and HLA in healthy donors. In the PCR, 60 Vbeta and 13 Jbeta primers were used. Sequencing was performed with immunoSEQ multiplex PCR; in TCRdb, only in-frame clones are kept and a portion is missing. The data hold roughly 150,000 clones, with about 85% observed a single time. Source material: PBMCs. This sequence was found in a man aged 25-45 years in good health and CMV-seropositive.

The DNA for the CDR3 is TGTGCCAGCTCACCAGCCAGGGGGGACACTGAAGCTTTCTTT. Translation: CASSPARGDTEAFF. The rearrangement links TRBV18 to TRBJ1-1; TRBD1 matches 7 bases. Germline V gene data show CDR1 as KGHSH and CDR2 as LQKENI. CDR3 length equals 14 residues. V was clipped by 2 bases and J by 3 bases; unmatched bases: 3.